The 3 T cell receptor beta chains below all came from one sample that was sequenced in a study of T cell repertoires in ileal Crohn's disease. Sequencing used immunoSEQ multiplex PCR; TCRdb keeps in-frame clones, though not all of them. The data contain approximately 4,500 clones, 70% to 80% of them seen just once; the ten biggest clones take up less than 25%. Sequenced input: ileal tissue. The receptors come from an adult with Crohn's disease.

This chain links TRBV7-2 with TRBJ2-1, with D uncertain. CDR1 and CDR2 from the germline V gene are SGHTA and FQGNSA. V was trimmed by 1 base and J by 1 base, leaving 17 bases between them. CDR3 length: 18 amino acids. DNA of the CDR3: TGTGCCAGCAGCTTAGGTCGTTCAGCCTCAGGTTCCTACAATGAGCAGTTCTTC. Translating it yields CASSLGRSASGSYNEQFF. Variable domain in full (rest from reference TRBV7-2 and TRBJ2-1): GAGVSQSPSNKVTEKGKDVELRCDPISGHTALYWYRQSLGQGLEFLIYFQGNSAPDKSGLPSDRFSAERTGGSVSTLTIQRTQQEDSAVYLCASSLGRSASGSYNEQFFGPGTRLTVL.

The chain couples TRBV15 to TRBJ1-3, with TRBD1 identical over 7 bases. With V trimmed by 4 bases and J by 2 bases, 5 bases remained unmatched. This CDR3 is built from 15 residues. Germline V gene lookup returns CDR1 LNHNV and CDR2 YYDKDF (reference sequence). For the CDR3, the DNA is TGTGCCACCAGCAACAGGGGTTTCGCTGGAAACACCATATATTTT. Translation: CATSNRGFAGNTIYF.

The CDR3: CASSLGGTSGETQYF. CDR3 DNA: TGTGCCAGCAGCCTCGGCGGGACTAGCGGTGAGACCCAGTACTTC. This chain joins TRBV11-1 and TRBJ2-5, with TRBD2 matching over 11 bases. The CDR3 runs 15 residues. CDR1 is SGHAT and CDR2 is FQDESV in the germline V gene (reference sequence). J lost 5 bases, V lost 5 bases, and 7 bases had no gene match.